The clone carrying this TCR beta chain was seen a single time. This record belongs to a study of shared clonotypes between healthy human individuals. Only CD45RO-negative cells positively selected for CCR7 counted as naive CD8 cells, so terminally differentiated effector memory CD45RA+ cells were excluded. Libraries were prepared by immunoSEQ multiplex PCR; TCRdb keeps only in-frame clonotypes and omits some of them. The table shows 1.5 million to 2.5 million clones, with less than 95% occurring only once. Trimming took off 3 bases at V and 3 bases at J, with 19 bases between the two ends. The germline V gene encodes CDR1 SGDLS and CDR2 YYNGEE. This CDR3 is 16 amino acids long.

The chain uses TRBV9 and TRBJ2-7, with D perhaps matching TRBD2 (5 bases). The material sequenced was naive CD8+ T cells sorted from blood. The sequence was collected from a man in his late teens or twenties in good health. DNA for the CDR3: TGTGCCAGCAGCGGCGGGTTGGGCGGACTGGACTACGAGCAGTACTTC. Translated: CASSGGLGGLDYEQYF.